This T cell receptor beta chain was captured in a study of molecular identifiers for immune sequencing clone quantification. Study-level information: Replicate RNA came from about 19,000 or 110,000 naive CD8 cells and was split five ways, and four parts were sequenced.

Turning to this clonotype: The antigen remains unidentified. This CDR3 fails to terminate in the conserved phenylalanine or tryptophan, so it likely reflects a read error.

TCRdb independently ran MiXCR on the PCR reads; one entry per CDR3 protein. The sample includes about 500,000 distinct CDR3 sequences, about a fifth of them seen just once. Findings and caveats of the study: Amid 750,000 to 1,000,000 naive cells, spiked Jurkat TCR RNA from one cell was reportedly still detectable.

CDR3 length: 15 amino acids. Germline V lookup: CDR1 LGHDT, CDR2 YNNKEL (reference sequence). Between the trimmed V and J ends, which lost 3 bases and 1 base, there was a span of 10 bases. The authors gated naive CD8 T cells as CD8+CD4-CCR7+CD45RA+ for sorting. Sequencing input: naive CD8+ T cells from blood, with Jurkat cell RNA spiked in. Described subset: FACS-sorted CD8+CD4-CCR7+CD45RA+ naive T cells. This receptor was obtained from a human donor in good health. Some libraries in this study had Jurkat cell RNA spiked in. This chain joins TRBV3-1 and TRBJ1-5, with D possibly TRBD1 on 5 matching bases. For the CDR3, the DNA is TGTGCCAGCAGCCAGGGGACCGTGAGCAATCAGCCCCAGCATGTT. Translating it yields CASSQGTVSNQPQHV.